This TCR beta chain was recorded in a study of CD8 T cells in Susac syndrome. The germline V gene encodes CDR1 SGDLS and CDR2 YYNGEE. The CDR3 runs 12 residues. V was shortened by 0 bases and J by 8 bases, with 6 bases between the two germline ends. RNA was extracted with the RNeasy kit, and a quantity of about 0.45 to 1 ug was reverse transcribed using random hexamers. From the immunoSEQ multiplex PCR reads, TCRdb called clonotypes with MiXCR, one entry per CDR3 protein. The table has some 200,000 distinct CDR3 sequences, over 90% seen once. J is TRBJ2-1 and V is TRBV9; D gene uncertain. The source material was CD8+ T cells from PBMCs. This receptor was obtained from a human donor with Susac syndrome. The CDR3 DNA follows: TGTGCCAGCAGCGTAGGTGACCATGAGCAGTTCTTC. Protein sequence: CASSVGDHEQFF.